This TCR beta chain emerged from a study of shared T cell receptors in the human thymus. The CDR3 length is 17 residues. Trimming removed 7 bases from V and 4 bases from J; junction bases left unmatched: 19. Germline V gene lookup returns CDR1 SQVTM and CDR2 ANQGSEA. The assay was immunoSEQ multiplex PCR, and TCRdb's table has in-frame clones only and misses some. The sample holds about 500,000 clones, more than 75% seen once. The same data also contributed to another study, on human thymus T cells.

Sequencing was done on a sample of thymocytes. The genes are TRBV29-1 and TRBJ1-2; 9 bases fit TRBD1. This clonotype originated in a boy younger than two with a congenital heart defect. CDR3 amino acids: CSAGGGTGFLGPYGYTF. The CDR3 coding sequence is TGCAGCGCTGGGGGGGGGACAGGGTTCTTAGGGCCCTATGGCTACACCTTC.